These T cell receptor beta chains were read from a single sample in a study of blood T cell dynamics during melanoma immunotherapy. TCRdb's table, derived via immunoSEQ multiplex PCR, lists solely in-frame clones and lacks some. Of around 10,000 clones detected, 84% appear once; the ten largest clones hold 13% to 15%. This specimen was blood, taken from a patient treated with checkpoint blockade. The receptors were sampled from a human donor with melanoma. CDR3s include the opening cysteine and the closing phenylalanine or tryptophan. Fields, in order: J gene, V gene, CDR3 protein.

TRBJ1-4	TRBV19	CASKPTGAANEKLFF
TRBJ1-2	TRBV27	CASSLSRVRGLLIF
TRBJ2-3	TRBV30	CAWRSTGGTQYF
TRBJ1-2	TRBV7-8	CASTLGTGDGYTF
TRBJ2-2	TRBV5-5	CASSLSMGAGELFF
TRBJ1-1	TRBV29-1	CSLRTDTEAFF
TRBJ1-4	TRBV9	CASSVGRATNEKLFF
TRBJ1-3	TRBV4-2	CASSQDRGPGNTIYF
TRBJ2-5	TRBV7-2	CASSLRLAGQETQYF
TRBJ2-1	TRBV7-3	CASSQGQAGPNEQFF
TRBJ2-1	TRBV5-4	CASSSTGSSYNEQFF
TRBJ2-5	TRBV9	CASSVGPAQETQYF
TRBJ2-3	TRBV28	CASSFRRNTQYF
TRBJ2-5	TRBV18	CASSPGAGTKETQYF